Sequencing of this T cell receptor (beta chain) was carried out in a study of CD8+CD57+ T cells in acquired aplastic anemia. Study as a whole: Quantities of DNA derived from sorted CD4+ and CD8+ cells averaged approximately 3.3 ug. Notes on the study in general: Patient and control CD8+ Simpson's diversity was not significantly different.

Investigators profiled TCR beta VDJ and CDR3 from genomic DNA template. TCRdb analysed the reads with MiXCR anew, one entry per CDR3 protein. Here the sample spans 200,000 to 250,000 distinct CDR3 sequences, about 62% being singletons. This CDR3 contains 17 residues. The V gene's germline CDR1 is SGHRS and CDR2 YFSETQ. Comments on this clonotype: Antigen specificity is unknown.

The authors sequenced patients whose flow cytometry had shown CD8+CD57+ cell expansion. As a group, the patients uniformly had severe acquired aplastic anemia. This receptor was identified in a human donor with aplastic anemia. V is TRBV5-1 and J is TRBJ2-2; 8 bases line up with TRBD1. The DNA end is more similar to TRBJ1-1, so the J call may be wrong. Sequencing input: sorted CD4+, CD8+, or CD8+CD57+ T cells (not recorded which) from PBMCs. The CDR3 DNA reads TGCGCCAGCAGCACCGGACAGGGAGGCGCGCCTGACACTGAAGCTTTCTTT. Translating it yields CASSTGQGGAPDTEAFF.